This T cell receptor beta chain came from a study of T cell changes during pregnancy in multiple sclerosis. V lost 2 bases to trimming and J lost 6 bases; unmatched junction nucleotides: 11. Germline CDR1 and CDR2: SGHRS and YFSETQ. This CDR3 contains 16 residues. The table came from immunoSEQ multiplex PCR; TCRdb's copy has only in-frame clones and leaves some out. The top ten hold over 9.5% of the sample, which has 15,000 to 20,000 clones, approximately 88% seen once. V gene TRBV5-1 combines with J gene TRBJ2-7; TRBD1 aligns across 10 bases. This sample comprised CD8+ T cells from peripheral blood mononuclear cells, obtained after pregnancy. This receptor was obtained from a female donor in good health, enrolled as a control in a pregnancy study. The CDR3 nucleotides read TGCGCCAGCAGCTTCCCCCCGGGACAGGGGACCTCCGAGCAGTACTTC. It encodes CASSFPPGQGTSEQYF.